Listed below are T cell receptor beta chains from one sample, sequenced in a study of post-analysis software for immune sequencing data. One entry per CDR3 protein results from TCRdb running MiXCR on the PCR reads. In the table there are roughly 650,000 distinct CDR3 sequences, around 64% of which are singletons. The sample was blood. The receptors come from a girl aged 2-15 years with multiple sclerosis. CDR3s include the opening cysteine and the closing phenylalanine or tryptophan. A D gene is named only where the DNA matches it firmly. Expanded clones are given a class, and other clones once, few, many or no size at all.

>few|TRBJ1-2|.|TRBV12-3/TRBV12-4
TGTGCCAGCAGTCTAACGCCAGGATCCTATGGCTACACCTTC
CASSLTPGSYGYTF
>.|TRBJ1-1|.|TRBV29-1
TGCAGCGTGGACCGGGGCACTGAAGCTTTCTTT
CSVDRGTEAFF
>.|TRBJ2-1|.|TRBV7-2
TGTGCCAGCAGTTTCCGGAGGGAGGTCTCCTACAATGAGCAGTTCTTC
CASSFRREVSYNEQFF
>.|TRBJ2-5|TRBD1|TRBV28
TGTGCCAGCAGTTCGGGACAGGATCACCAAGAGACCCAGTACTTC
CASSSGQDHQETQYF
>.|TRBJ2-3|TRBD2|TRBV29-1
TGCAGCGTTAGACTAGCCCTCGGCACAGATACGCAGTATTTT
CSVRLALGTDTQYF
>.|TRBJ2-3|TRBD1|TRBV12-3/TRBV12-4
TGTGCCAGCAGGCCAGGGGGCACGAATACGCAGTATTTT
CASRPGGTNTQYF
>.|TRBJ2-3|TRBD2|TRBV6-4
TGTGCCAGCAGTCCCTCCGGAGCGGGAGGAGATACGCAGTATTTT
CASSPSGAGGDTQYF
>.|TRBJ2-7|.|TRBV7-9
TGTGCCAGCAGCTTAGGGGGGGAAGTGGGAATTCGCGAGCAGTACTTC
CASSLGGEVGIREQYF
>.|TRBJ1-2|.|TRBV29-1
TGCAGCGTTGACGACGGTAACTATGGCTACACCTTC
CSVDDGNYGYTF
>.|TRBJ2-4|TRBD2|TRBV7-2
TGTGCCAGCAGCGTCTTCGGGGGGATTGAAGCCAAAAACATTCAGTACTTC
CASSVFGGIEAKNIQYF
>.|TRBJ2-5|.|TRBV28
TGTGCCAGCAGTTTGGGCCGGGGAGCTTACCAAGAGACCCAGTACTTC
CASSLGRGAYQETQYF
>.|TRBJ1-2|TRBD1|TRBV10-3
TGTGCCATCAGTGTGGGGACAGGGGACTATGGCTACACCTTC
CAISVGTGDYGYTF
>few|TRBJ1-2|TRBD1|TRBV12-3/TRBV12-4
TGTGCCAGCAGTTCGGACAGGGTCTATGGCTACACCTTC
CASSSDRVYGYTF
>.|TRBJ2-7|.|TRBV20-1
TGCAGTGCCTTCTTCCGGGACGGACCATCCTACGAGCAGTACTTC
CSAFFRDGPSYEQYF
>.|TRBJ1-5|.|TRBV6-2/TRBV6-3
TGTGCCAGCAGCCCGATGGAGAATCAGCCCCAGCATTTT
CASSPMENQPQHF
>.|TRBJ2-1|TRBD2|TRBV29-1
TGCAGCGTGGTCGGGACTAGCGGTAGGGATGAGCAGTTCTTC
CSVVGTSGRDEQFF
>.|TRBJ1-1|.|TRBV11-2
TGTGCCAGCAGCTTAGAGGCGTCAGGGAGATTTGAAGCTTTCTTT
CASSLEASGRFEAFF
>few|TRBJ2-7|.|TRBV4-1
TGCGCCAGCAGCCAAGAACGCGCGCCAGAGTACGAGCAGTACTTC
CASSQERAPEYEQYF
>.|TRBJ2-7|.|TRBV28
TGTGCCAGCAGTATACGGACTGGATACGAGCAGTACTTC
CASSIRTGYEQYF
>.|TRBJ2-1|.|TRBV29-1
TGCAGCGTGCTAAATAAGGGGACTTACAATGAGCAGTTCTTC
CSVLNKGTYNEQFF
>.|TRBJ2-4|TRBD1|TRBV5-1
TGCGCCAGCAGAGAGACAGGGTCAGCGGCCAAAAACATTCAGTACTTC
CASRETGSAAKNIQYF
>few|TRBJ1-2|TRBD1|TRBV20-1
TGCAGTGCTACAGGGGGCGGCTACACCTTC
CSATGGGYTF
>.|TRBJ2-5|.|TRBV3-1
TGTGCCAGCAGCCAAGGTGGGGGCGCGGGGACCCAGTACTTC
CASSQGGGAGTQYF
>few|TRBJ2-7|TRBD2|TRBV5-1
TGCGCCAGCAGCTTGGTCGGGGGGGACTTTCCCTACGAGCAGTACTTC
CASSLVGGDFPYEQYF
>.|TRBJ2-1|.|TRBV20-1
TGCAGTGCTAGAGATCAGGGCGAGAGGCACCATAGCTCCTACAATGAGCAGTTCTTC
CSARDQGERHHSSYNEQFF
>few|TRBJ2-1|.|TRBV7-8
TGTGCCAGCAGCTTAGGGGGTAGCGGCAATGAGCAGTTCTTC
CASSLGGSGNEQFF
>.|TRBJ2-5|.|TRBV5-5
TGTGCCAGCAGCCACCTTCTACAGGATCGGGAGACCCAGTACTTC
CASSHLLQDRETQYF
>.|TRBJ2-3|TRBD2|TRBV5-1
TGCGCCAGCAGCTTGTTCGGGACTAGCGGTCATAGCACAGATACGCAGTATTTT
CASSLFGTSGHSTDTQYF
>.|TRBJ2-5|.|TRBV20-1
TGCAGTGCCAACGTAAGGCGGGTGGAGACCCAGTACTTC
CSANVRRVETQYF
>.|TRBJ2-1|.|TRBV7-9
TGTGCCAGCAGTTACAGGGAAAATGAGCAGTTCTTC
CASSYRENEQFF
>.|TRBJ1-2|TRBD1|TRBV27
TGTGCCAGCAGTTTATTCTCGTCGACAGGGAACTATGGCTACACCTTC
CASSLFSSTGNYGYTF
>few|TRBJ1-4|.|TRBV12-3/TRBV12-4
TGTGCCAGCAGTCGGACAGTCCCCCTTAATGAAAAACTGTTTTTT
CASSRTVPLNEKLFF
>.|TRBJ1-1|.|TRBV7-2
TGTGCCAGCAGCTTAGCGGGCGGGGGTTTTGAAGCTTTCTTT
CASSLAGGGFEAFF
>.|TRBJ2-5|TRBD2|TRBV4-1
TGCGCCAGCAGCCTATTAGGGACTAGCGATGAGCAGTACTTC
CASSLLGTSDEQYF
>.|TRBJ2-5|TRBD2|TRBV30
TGTGCCTGGAGTGCGGGGGGGCAAGAGACCCAGTACTTC
CAWSAGGQETQYF
>.|TRBJ1-3|.|TRBV4-3
TGCGCCAGCAGCCAAGACCGAATCGGGGAGGGAAACACCATATATTTT
CASSQDRIGEGNTIYF
>few|TRBJ2-1|TRBD2|TRBV12-3/TRBV12-4
TGTGCCAGCAGTCCCCGTCGGCTAGCGGAATACAATGAGCAGTTCTTC
CASSPRRLAEYNEQFF
>few|TRBJ2-7|TRBD1|TRBV6-5
TGTGCCAGCAGCCCTACAGGGGCTCACTCCTACGAGCAGTACTTC
CASSPTGAHSYEQYF